What follows is one T cell receptor (beta chain) and its context. CDR1 is SGHRS, CDR2 YFSETQ, per germline. The V end lost 3 bases, the J end lost 1 base, and 7 bases lay between the germline ends. This CDR3 is built from 14 residues. The record originates from a study of blood T cell repertoires in COVID-19. Background on the study: T cells, B-cell-depleted T cells, or PBMCs supplied cDNA or gDNA.

Clones were read by immunoSEQ multiplex PCR, and TCRdb kept only the in-frame ones, dropping some. The table lists roughly 440,000 clones, approximately 88% of them singletons. The sequencing input was peripheral blood. The TCR comes from a woman aged 45-65 years with COVID-19, enrolled during active disease. The V gene is TRBV5-1, the J gene TRBJ2-2; no firm D call. The CDR3 sequence is CASSSLLNTGELFF. Written as DNA, the CDR3 is TGCGCCAGCAGCTCACTATTGAACACCGGGGAGCTGTTTTTT.